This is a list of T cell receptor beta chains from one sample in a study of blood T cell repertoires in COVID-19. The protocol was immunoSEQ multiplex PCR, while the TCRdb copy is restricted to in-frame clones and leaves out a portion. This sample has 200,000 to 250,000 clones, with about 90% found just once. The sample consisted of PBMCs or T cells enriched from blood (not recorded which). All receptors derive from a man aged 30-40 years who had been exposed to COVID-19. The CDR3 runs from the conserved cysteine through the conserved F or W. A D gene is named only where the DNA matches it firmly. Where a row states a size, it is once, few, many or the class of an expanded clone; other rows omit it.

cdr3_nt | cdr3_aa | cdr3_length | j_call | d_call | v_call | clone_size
TGTGCCAGCAGTTCTGGGGCCCTCGAGCAGTACTTC | CASSSGALEQYF | 12 | TRBJ2-7 | - | TRBV12-3/TRBV12-4 | -
TGTGCCAGCAGCTTAGACAGGAGGACTGAAGCTTTCTTT | CASSLDRRTEAFF | 13 | TRBJ1-1 | - | TRBV5-8 | -
TGTGCCAGCAGCCAAGGAAGACTAGTCCCAGATACGCAGTATTTT | CASSQGRLVPDTQYF | 15 | TRBJ2-3 | - | TRBV3-1/TRBV3-2 | -
TGCGCCAGCAGCCACGGCCGGTGGGCTGCTAATGAAAAACTGTTTTTT | CASSHGRWAANEKLFF | 16 | TRBJ1-4 | - | TRBV4-1 | -
TGCGCCAGCAGCCAGGAGGGGAGTCAGCCCCAGCATTTT | CASSQEGSQPQHF | 13 | TRBJ1-5 | - | TRBV4-1 | once
TGTGCCAGCAGTAAGGGACAGGGGCTGGCAGATACGCAGTATTTT | CASSKGQGLADTQYF | 15 | TRBJ2-3 | TRBD1 | TRBV6-6 | -
TGTGCCAGTAGTGTGACGGGGGGAGAGCAGCCCCAGCATTTT | CASSVTGGEQPQHF | 14 | TRBJ1-5 | - | TRBV19 | -
TGTGCCAGCAGACAGGATTTCGGTGGAAACACCATATATTTT | CASRQDFGGNTIYF | 14 | TRBJ1-3 | - | TRBV6-5 | -
TGCGCCAGCACTGAGGAGGCCTTCCTCACAAATTCACCCCTCCACTTT | CASTEEAFLTNSPLHF | 16 | TRBJ1-6 | - | TRBV5-1 | few
TGTGCCAGCAGCCCAGGGACAGGAGGATACAATGAGCAGTTCTTC | CASSPGTGGYNEQFF | 15 | TRBJ2-1 | TRBD1 | TRBV5-4 | -
TGTGCCATCAGTGAGGGGGCAGGACCCTACGAGCAGTACTTC | CAISEGAGPYEQYF | 14 | TRBJ2-7 | - | TRBV10-3 | -
TGTGCCAGCAGCTTACCGGGGACACCTAATTCACCCCTCCACTTT | CASSLPGTPNSPLHF | 15 | TRBJ1-6 | - | TRBV27 | -
TGTGCCAGCAGTTTCTCAGGGGCCCTTTATCCTTTCTTT | CASSFSGALYPFF | 13 | TRBJ1-1 | - | TRBV12-3/TRBV12-4 | -
TGCAGCGTTTCACAGGGGGCCTACGAGCAGTACTTC | CSVSQGAYEQYF | 12 | TRBJ2-7 | TRBD1 | TRBV29-1 | -
TGTGCCAGCTCACCCCGAACAGGGTCTAACACCGGGGAGCTGTTTTTT | CASSPRTGSNTGELFF | 16 | TRBJ2-2 | - | TRBV18 | once
TGCGCCAGCAGCCAGCCCCAGGGGGCTGGCGGGGAGCTGTTTTTT | CASSQPQGAGGELFF | 15 | TRBJ2-2 | TRBD1 | TRBV4-1 | -
TGTGCCAGCAGCGCTGACTCTCGCGAAAAACTGTTTTTT | CASSADSREKLFF | 13 | TRBJ1-4 | - | TRBV7-2 | -
TGTGCCAGCAAATTGGGACAGGGGAATGGCTACACCTTC | CASKLGQGNGYTF | 13 | TRBJ1-2 | TRBD1 | TRBV2 | -
TGTGCCAGCAGCGCTCAGCGGGGTCGGGAGACCCAGTACTTC | CASSAQRGRETQYF | 14 | TRBJ2-5 | TRBD2 | TRBV7-9 | -
TGTGCCAGCCCCACTTTGACCCAGCATTTT | CASPTLTQHF | 10 | TRBJ1-5 | - | TRBV27 | few
TGTGCCAGCAGTTACAGGGACAGGGTCACTGAAGCTTTCTTT | CASSYRDRVTEAFF | 14 | TRBJ1-1 | TRBD1 | TRBV6-6 | -
TGTGCCAGCAGCCGGGACAGGCATCGGAATGGCTACACCTTC | CASSRDRHRNGYTF | 14 | TRBJ1-2 | TRBD1 | TRBV3-1/TRBV3-2 | -
TGTGCCAGCAGTAAGGGGGATCGGTATGGCTACACCTTC | CASSKGDRYGYTF | 13 | TRBJ1-2 | - | TRBV9 | -
TGTGCCAGCAGCGTAGATGGTAGCGGGGGATTGTGGGACACAGATACGCAGTATTTT | CASSVDGSGGLWDTDTQYF | 19 | TRBJ2-3 | TRBD2 | TRBV9 | -
TGCGCCAGCAGCTTGGCGCGGGCGGGGGATACGCAGTATTTT | CASSLARAGDTQYF | 14 | TRBJ2-3 | - | TRBV5-1 | -
TGTGCCAGCAGCTTAATGCCCTCTGGACAGCAAGAGACCCAGTACTTC | CASSLMPSGQQETQYF | 16 | TRBJ2-5 | - | TRBV7-3 | -
TGCAGCGTTGAAGATCGGTCGACAGGGAACTATGGCTACACCTTC | CSVEDRSTGNYGYTF | 15 | TRBJ1-2 | TRBD1 | TRBV29-1 | few
TGTGCCAGCGCCCAGGGGTTAAACACCGGGGAGCTGTTTTTT | CASAQGLNTGELFF | 14 | TRBJ2-2 | - | TRBV6-6 | -
TGTGCCAGCAGCCCCATCCCGGGTAGCGGGGGGGTAAGGAACGAGCAGTACTTC | CASSPIPGSGGVRNEQYF | 18 | TRBJ2-7 | TRBD2 | TRBV7-2 | once
TGTGCCAGCACCCCACCAGGTGCCCACGAGCAGTACTTC | CASTPPGAHEQYF | 13 | TRBJ2-7 | - | TRBV6-5 | -
TGCGCCAGCAGCTTACGACAGGCAAAAGATTGGAATTCACCCCTCCACTTT | CASSLRQAKDWNSPLHF | 17 | TRBJ1-6 | - | TRBV5-1 | once
TGCGCCAGCAGCTTGGACAGGGATATCTACGAGCAGTACTTC | CASSLDRDIYEQYF | 14 | TRBJ2-7 | - | TRBV5-1 | -
TGTGCCAGCACCGAACAGGGGAACTATGGCTACACCTTC | CASTEQGNYGYTF | 13 | TRBJ1-2 | TRBD1 | TRBV7-9 | -
TGTGCCAGCAGGTCCGAAGAGACCCAGTACTTC | CASRSEETQYF | 11 | TRBJ2-5 | - | TRBV6-5 | few
TGTGCCAGCAGCTCAGGACAGGCCGCCGAAGCTTTCTTT | CASSSGQAAEAFF | 13 | TRBJ1-1 | TRBD1 | TRBV5-6 | -
TGTGCCAGCAGCTTGGTACAGGCCAACGGGGAGCTGTTTTTT | CASSLVQANGELFF | 14 | TRBJ2-2 | - | TRBV5-8 | -
TGTGCCAGCAGTTTTGGAGGGCCCCAGCATTTT | CASSFGGPQHF | 11 | TRBJ1-5 | - | TRBV12-3/TRBV12-4 | -
TGTGCCAGCCCCGCCGCCCGGGGAACCGGGGAGCTGTTTTTT | CASPAARGTGELFF | 14 | TRBJ2-2 | - | TRBV3-1/TRBV3-2 | -
TGTGCCTGGAGTGTGGGGACAGGGGGATCACCCCTCCACTTT | CAWSVGTGGSPLHF | 14 | TRBJ1-6 | TRBD1 | TRBV30 | -
TGTGCCAGCAGCTTGGGGGGACAGGGATACCAAGAGACCCAGTACTTC | CASSLGGQGYQETQYF | 16 | TRBJ2-5 | TRBD1 | TRBV5-6 | -
TGTGCCAGCGCCCGGACATCCTTGTCCTACGAGCAGTACTTC | CASARTSLSYEQYF | 14 | TRBJ2-7 | - | TRBV25-1 | -
TGTGCCAGCAGCCCGCCTGATACAGACACTGAAGCTTTCTTT | CASSPPDTDTEAFF | 14 | TRBJ1-1 | - | TRBV2 | -
TGTGCCAGCCGGGGAGGGGGGAACAATCAGCCCCAGCATTTT | CASRGGGNNQPQHF | 14 | TRBJ1-5 | - | TRBV28 | -